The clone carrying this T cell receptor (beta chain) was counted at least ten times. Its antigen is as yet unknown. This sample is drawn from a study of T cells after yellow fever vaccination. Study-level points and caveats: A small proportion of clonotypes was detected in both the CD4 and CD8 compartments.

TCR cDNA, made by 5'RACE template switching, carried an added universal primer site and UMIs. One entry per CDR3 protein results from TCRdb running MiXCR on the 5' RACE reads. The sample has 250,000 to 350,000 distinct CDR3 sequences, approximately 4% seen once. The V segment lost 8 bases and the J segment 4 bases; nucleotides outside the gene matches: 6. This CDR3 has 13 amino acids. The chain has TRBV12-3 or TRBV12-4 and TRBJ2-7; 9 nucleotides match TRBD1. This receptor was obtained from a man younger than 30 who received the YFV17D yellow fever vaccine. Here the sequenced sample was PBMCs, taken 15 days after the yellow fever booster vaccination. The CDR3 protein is CASCPGQGYEQYF. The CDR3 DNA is TGTGCCAGCTGTCCGGGACAGGGATACGAGCAGTACTTC.